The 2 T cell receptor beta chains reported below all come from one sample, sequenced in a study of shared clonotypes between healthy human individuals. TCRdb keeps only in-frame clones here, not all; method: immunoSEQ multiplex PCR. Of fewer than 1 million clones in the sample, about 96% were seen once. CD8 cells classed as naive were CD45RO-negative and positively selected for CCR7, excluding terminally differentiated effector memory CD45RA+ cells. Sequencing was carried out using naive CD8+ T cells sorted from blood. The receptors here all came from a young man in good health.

CDR3 sequence (DNA): TGTGCCAGCGGGTGGGGGAATCCGTTCTTC. Encoded protein: CASGWGNPFF. This chain joins TRBV27 and TRBJ2-1; D tentatively reads TRBD1 or TRBD2 (5 bases each). The V gene lost 8 bases and the J gene lost 15 bases, with 14 bases spanning the gap. This CDR3 spans 10 amino acids. Germline CDR1 is MNHEY and CDR2 is SMNVEV (reference sequence).

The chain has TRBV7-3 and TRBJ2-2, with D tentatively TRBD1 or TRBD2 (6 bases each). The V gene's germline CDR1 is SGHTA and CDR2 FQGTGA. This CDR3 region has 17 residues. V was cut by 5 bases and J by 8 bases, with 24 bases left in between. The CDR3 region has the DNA TGTGCCAGCAGCCCCGACCGGGGACTGAGGGGGAAGGGGGAGCTGTTTTTT. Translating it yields CASSPDRGLRGKGELFF. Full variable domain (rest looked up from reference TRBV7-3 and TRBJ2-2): GAGVSQTPSNKVTEKGKYVELRCDPISGHTALYWYRQSLGQGPEFLIYFQGTGAADDSGLPNDRFFAVRPEGSVSTLKIQRTERGDSAVYLCASSPDRGLRGKGELFFGEGSRLTVL.